Listed here are 9 T cell receptor beta chains from one sample, sequenced in a study of response to subunit inactivated influenza vaccine. TCRdb processed the RT-PCR reads anew with MiXCR; each CDR3 protein has one entry. Of approximately 500,000 distinct CDR3 sequences in the sample, 10% to 15% were seen once. The sequencing here drew on PBMCs from blood, taken 45 days after vaccination. The receptors here all came from a man between 50 and 59 years old who received an inactivated influenza vaccine.

Ten or more counts support this clonotype. The genes are TRBV12-3 or TRBV12-4 and TRBJ1-2, with 7 bases aligning to TRBD1. V trimming: 1 base; J trimming: 6 bases; junction bases outside the gene matches: 14. The CDR3 loop spans 17 amino acids. This CDR3 reads CASSLGPRKDRDDGYTF. In nucleotides, the CDR3 is TGTGCCAGCAGTTTAGGACCTCGAAAAGACAGGGATGATGGCTACACCTTC.

This clonotype appeared a single time. A read error is possible here, since a much larger clone lies one base away. This sequence joins TRBV2 and TRBJ1-5; 7 bases map to TRBD1. The CDR3 is 13 residues long. CDR1 SNHLY and CDR2 FYNNEI come from the germline V gene. Trimming removed 6 bases from V and 3 bases from J; junction bases left unmatched: 2. This CDR3 is CASRTGPNQPQHF. The CDR3, as DNA: TGTGCCAGCAGGACAGGGCCCAATCAGCCCCAGCATTTT.

This clonotype has just a few counts. This rearrangement joins TRBV29-1 to TRBJ2-7; possible D gene TRBD1, 5 bases. Per germline, CDR1 SQVTM and CDR2 ANQGSEA. V was cut by 8 bases and J by 3 bases, with 17 bases left in between. The CDR3 is 13 amino acids. CDR3 loop: CSPPQVPDYEQYF. CDR3 DNA sequence: TGCAGCCCTCCACAGGTCCCCGACTACGAGCAGTACTTC.

This clonotype was detected many times. This sequence joins TRBV20-1 and TRBJ2-3; D may be TRBD1 or TRBD2 (8 bases each). This CDR3 is built from 18 residues. CDR1 DFQATT and CDR2 SNEGSKA come from the germline V gene (reference sequence). V lost 3 bases and J 1 base, leaving 23 bases between the germline ends. CDR3 DNA: TGCAGTGCTAGGCTATCCAGGGGGCGGGGGGTCGGCACAGATACGCAGTATTTT. This translates into CSARLSRGRGVGTDTQYF.

At least ten counts were recorded for this clonotype. The J gene is TRBJ2-3, the V gene TRBV5-1; no definite D call. This CDR3 region has 15 residues. Germline loops: CDR1 SGHRS, CDR2 YFSETQ. Trimming took off 4 bases at V and 2 bases at J, with 14 bases between the two ends. As DNA, the CDR3 is TGCGCCAGCAGCAAAGGTGTGGGTGACACAGATACGCAGTATTTT. Translating it yields CASSKGVGDTDTQYF. Using reference TRBV5-1 and TRBJ2-3 for the parts outside the CDR3, the full variable domain is KAGVTQTPRYLIKTRGQQVTLSCSPISGHRSVSWYQQTPGQGLQFLFEYFSETQRNKGNFPGRFSGRQFSNSRSEMNVSTLELGDSALYLCASSKGVGDTDTQYFGPGTRLTVL.

This clonotype came up a few times. The J gene is TRBJ1-2, the V gene TRBV20-1, with D possibly TRBD1 on 5 matching bases. The CDR3 has 14 amino acids. Trimming took off 5 bases at V and 5 bases at J, with 18 bases between the two ends. Germline V CDR1 and CDR2: DFQATT, SNEGSKA (reference sequence). CDR3 region: CSAWDEVRRYGYTF. The CDR3 bases are TGCAGTGCTTGGGACGAAGTACGCCGATATGGCTACACCTTC.

The rearrangement joins TRBV20-1 to TRBJ2-7; 11 bases line up with TRBD2. The CDR3 has 14 amino acids. Trimming cost V 2 bases and J 3 bases; bases outside gene matches: 3. Germline lookup yields CDR1 DFQATT and CDR2 SNEGSKA (reference sequence). The CDR3: CSARSSGRNYEQYF. CDR3 nucleotides: TGCAGTGCTAGATCTAGCGGGAGGAACTACGAGCAGTACTTC.

V is TRBV12-3 or TRBV12-4 and J is TRBJ2-3; D is perhaps TRBD1 (5 bases). V gave up 5 bases and J gave up 3 bases, with 15 bases separating them. CDR3 size: 15 residues. CDR3 coding DNA: TGTGCCAGCAGTCCCCAGGGCGTACAAACAGATACGCAGTATTTT. This sequence encodes CASSPQGVQTDTQYF.

This clonotype showed up just a few times. V usage is TRBV30 and J usage is TRBJ1-4; no firm D call. Trimming took off 5 bases at V and 5 bases at J, with 12 bases between the two ends. The length of the CDR3 is 13 residues. The germline CDR1 and CDR2 sequences are GTSNPN and SVGIG (reference sequence). The CDR3 nucleotides read TGTGCCTGGGGGAGGCAGCTAAATGAAAAACTGTTTTTT. Protein sequence: CAWGRQLNEKLFF.